This TCR beta chain was identified during a study of Tregs in tolerant kidney transplant recipients. Profiled with immunoSEQ multiplex PCR; TCRdb holds only in-frame clones, not every one. Of about 55,000 clones in the sample, 91% were seen once. This clone was seen once. Its antigen is undetermined. Study-wide results and limits: This study did not directly address biological reproducibility. Expanding Tregs on activated donor B cells appeared to best identify donor-specific TCRbeta clones.

Mixed chimerism was transient after nonmyeloablative marrow transplants from related graft donors. Unstimulated regulatory T cells (CD4+CD25+CD127-), CD4+CD25- non-regulatory cells, CD4 and CD8 cells were FACS-sorted from thawed PBMCs. V lost 3 bases, J lost 3 bases, and 12 bases lay in between. The CDR3 is 14 amino acids. The germline CDR1 and CDR2 sequences are SQVTM and ANQGSEA. The sequences come from CD8+ T cells from blood (PBMCs), collected 24 months after the transplant. This clonotype originated in a human patient who received a combined kidney and bone marrow transplant. A subset of T cells may come from the graft donor. The chain joins TRBV29-1 to TRBJ2-1; possibly TRBD2 for D (6 bases). CDR3 amino acids: CSVDKVGGYNEQFF. In nucleotides, the CDR3 is TGCAGCGTTGATAAGGTGGGAGGCTACAATGAGCAGTTCTTC.